The 2 T cell receptor beta chains reported below all come from one sample, sequenced in a study of cytomegalovirus exposure and HLA in healthy donors. Clones were sequenced by immunoSEQ multiplex PCR, and TCRdb holds only the in-frame ones, with some missing. In the table there are 240,000 or so clones, approximately 83% of which are singletons. The sequenced material came from PBMCs. The receptors shown here come from a young woman in good health and CMV-seropositive.

The rearrangement joins TRBV5-1 to TRBJ2-7; tentative D call: TRBD2 (5 bases). The germline CDR1 and CDR2 sequences are SGHRS and YFSETQ. With 4 bases removed from V and 4 bases from J, the gap between germline ends came to 15 bases. This CDR3 is 14 amino acids long. CDR3 DNA sequence: TGCGCCAGCAGCCCAACTAGACTTGAATACGAGCAGTACTTC. As protein: CASSPTRLEYEQYF.

This sequence joins TRBV2 and TRBJ1-2; TRBD1 matches 7 bases. The CDR3 sequence is 15 residues long. V was clipped by 7 bases and J by 3 bases; unmatched bases: 11. The germline V gene encodes CDR1 SNHLY and CDR2 FYNNEI. CDR3 residues: CASTRGRDVYYGYTF. The CDR3 region has the DNA TGTGCCAGCACAAGGGGGCGAGACGTGTACTATGGCTACACCTTC.